A single sample is the source of the 9 T cell receptor beta chains below, sequenced in a study of molecular identifiers for immune sequencing clone quantification. TCRdb processed the PCR reads anew with MiXCR; each CDR3 protein has one entry. In the table there are 85,000 to 100,000 distinct CDR3 sequences, roughly a quarter of which are singletons. Sequenced: naive CD8+ T cells from blood, with Jurkat cell RNA spiked in. Subset denoted: FACS-sorted CD8+CD4-CCR7+CD45RA+ naive T cells. These receptors originate from a human donor in good health. Some libraries in this study had Jurkat cell RNA spiked in.

This clonotype was found many times. The chain employs TRBV23-1 and TRBJ2-7, with TRBD2 matching over 9 bases. TRBV23-1 is recorded as an ORF, its role being uncertain. The J segment lost 6 bases and the V segment lost 4 bases, leaving 7 bases of the junction unmatched. There are 14 residues in the CDR3. In DNA form, the CDR3 reads TGCGCCAGCAGTCCCGGACTAGCGCCTTCCGAGCAGTACTTC. This encodes CASSPGLAPSEQYF.

About this clonotype: Being one base from a much bigger clone, this may be a read error. This sequence joins TRBV5-6 and TRBJ1-1; tentative D call: TRBD1 (6 bases). Per the germline V gene, CDR1 is SGHDT and CDR2 is YYEEEE. This CDR3 has 17 amino acids. V was cut by 0 bases and J by 2 bases, with 17 bases left in between. CDR3 in amino acids: CASSLDIVGAGNTEAFF. The CDR3 DNA is TGTGCCAGCAGCTTGGATATAGTGGGGGCGGGTAACACTGAAGCTTTCTTT. The complete variable domain, with remaining parts taken from reference TRBV5-6 and TRBJ1-1, reads DAGVTQSPTHLIKTRGQQVTLRCSPKSGHDTVSWYQQALGQGPQFIFQYYEEEERQRGNFPDRFSGHQFPNYSSELNVNALLLGDSALYLCASSLDIVGAGNTEAFFGQGTRLTVV.

This clonotype was counted many times. This rearrangement joins TRBV11-3 to TRBJ2-1, with a weak D call TRBD2 (6 bases). The CDR3 totals 15 residues. CDR1 SGHNT and CDR2 YENEEA come from the germline V gene. Trimming cost V 1 base and J 4 bases, with 11 bases left between them. CDR3 DNA sequence: TGTGCCAGCAGCTTAGCGGGAGACACTTACAATGAGCAGTTCTTC. It encodes CASSLAGDTYNEQFF.

About this clonotype itself: This may arise from a read error, as a much more abundant clone is one base away. This chain uses TRBV28 with TRBJ2-7; maybe TRBD2 (5 bases). Germline values: CDR1 MDHEN, CDR2 SYDVKM. The CDR3 has 15 residues. The CDR3 is CASSLFRGMNYGQYF. Written as DNA, the CDR3 is TGTGCCAGCAGTTTATTTAGAGGGATGAACTACGGGCAGTACTTC.

Concerning this clonotype: At one boundary the junction diverges from the germline segment, which might be a read error. The gene calls are TRBV9 and TRBJ1-1; TRBD1 agrees at 10 bases. In germline, CDR1 is SGDLS, CDR2 YYNGEE. The CDR3 runs to 16 residues. The CDR3 DNA reads as TGCGCCAGCAGCGTTAGCCGGGACAGGGGAAGCACTGAAGCTTTCTTT. Residues: CASSVSRDRGSTEAFF.

At least ten counts were recorded for this clonotype. The chain recombines TRBV7-6 with TRBJ2-2; D perhaps matches TRBD1 (6 bases). The CDR3 spans 14 residues. Per germline, CDR1 SGHVS and CDR2 FNYEAQ. V lost 6 bases and J 4 bases, leaving 12 bases between the germline ends. CDR3 region: CASSPGHTTGELFF. CDR3 in DNA: TGTGCCAGCAGTCCGGGACACACCACCGGGGAGCTGTTTTTT.

There are a few counts of this clonotype. The chain carries TRBV6-2 or TRBV6-3 and TRBJ2-5, with no clear D. V lost 2 bases and J lost 0, with 4 bases in between. Germline values: CDR1 MNHEY, CDR2 SVGEGT. The CDR3 has 13 amino acids. DNA of the CDR3: TGTGCCAGCAGTTACCCGAACCAAGAGACCCAGTACTTC. This gives the protein CASSYPNQETQYF.

Of note for this clonotype: A much more abundant neighbour one base away suggests this may be a read error. J is TRBJ2-3 and V is TRBV11-2; 9 nucleotides match TRBD2. Trimming cost V 5 bases and J 4 bases; bases outside gene matches: 7. Germline CDR1 is SGHAT and CDR2 is FQNNGV. This CDR3 is 15 amino acids long. This CDR3 reads CASSVGWTSADTQYF. The CDR3 DNA reads TGTGCCAGCAGCGTAGGATGGACTAGCGCAGATACGCAGTATTTT.

J is TRBJ2-7 and V is TRBV4-3, with D perhaps matching TRBD1 or TRBD2 (6 bases each). CDR1 and CDR2 from the germline V gene are LGHNA and YSLEER. V lost 0 bases to trimming and J lost 8 bases, with 17 bases between them. There are 15 residues in the CDR3. The CDR3 protein is CASSQDLRGPWKQYF. CDR3 coding DNA: TGCGCCAGCAGCCAAGATCTCCGGGGGCCGTGGAAGCAGTACTTC.